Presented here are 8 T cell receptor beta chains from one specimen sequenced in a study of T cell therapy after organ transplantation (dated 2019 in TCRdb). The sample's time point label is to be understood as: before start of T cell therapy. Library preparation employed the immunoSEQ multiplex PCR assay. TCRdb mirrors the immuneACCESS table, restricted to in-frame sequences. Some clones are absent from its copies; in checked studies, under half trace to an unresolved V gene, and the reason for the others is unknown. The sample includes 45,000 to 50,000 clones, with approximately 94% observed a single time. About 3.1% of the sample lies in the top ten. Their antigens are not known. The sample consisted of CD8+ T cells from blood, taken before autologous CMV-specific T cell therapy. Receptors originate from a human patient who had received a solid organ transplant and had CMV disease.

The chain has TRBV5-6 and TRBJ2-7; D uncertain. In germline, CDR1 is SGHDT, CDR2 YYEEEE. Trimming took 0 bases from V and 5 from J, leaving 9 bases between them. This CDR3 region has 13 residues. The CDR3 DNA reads TGTGCCAGCAGCTTGGCGGCGGCTCACGAGCAGTACTTC. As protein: CASSLAAAHEQYF.

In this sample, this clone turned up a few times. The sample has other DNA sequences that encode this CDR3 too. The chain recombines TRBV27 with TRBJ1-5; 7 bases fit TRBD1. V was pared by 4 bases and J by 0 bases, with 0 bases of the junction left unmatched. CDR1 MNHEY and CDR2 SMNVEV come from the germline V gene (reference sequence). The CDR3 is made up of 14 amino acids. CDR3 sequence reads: CASSWTGSNQPQHF. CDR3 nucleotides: TGTGCCAGCAGTTGGACAGGTAGCAATCAGCCCCAGCATTTT.

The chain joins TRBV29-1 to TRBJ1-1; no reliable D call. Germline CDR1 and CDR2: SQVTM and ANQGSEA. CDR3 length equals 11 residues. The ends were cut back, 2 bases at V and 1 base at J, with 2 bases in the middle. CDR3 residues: CSVEPNTEAFF. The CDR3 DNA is TGCAGCGTTGAACCGAACACTGAAGCTTTCTTT.

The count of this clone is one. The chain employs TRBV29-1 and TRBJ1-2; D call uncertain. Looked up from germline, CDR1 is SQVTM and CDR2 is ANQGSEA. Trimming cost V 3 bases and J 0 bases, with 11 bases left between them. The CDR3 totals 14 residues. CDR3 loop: CSVDSGHPNYGYTF. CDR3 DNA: TGCAGCGTTGATTCTGGGCACCCTAACTATGGCTACACCTTC.

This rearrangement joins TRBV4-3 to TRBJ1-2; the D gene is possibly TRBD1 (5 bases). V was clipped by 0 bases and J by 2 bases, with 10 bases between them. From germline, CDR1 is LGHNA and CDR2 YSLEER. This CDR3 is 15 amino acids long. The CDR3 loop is CASSQETESNYGYTF. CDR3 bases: TGCGCCAGCAGCCAAGAGACAGAATCGAACTATGGCTACACCTTC.

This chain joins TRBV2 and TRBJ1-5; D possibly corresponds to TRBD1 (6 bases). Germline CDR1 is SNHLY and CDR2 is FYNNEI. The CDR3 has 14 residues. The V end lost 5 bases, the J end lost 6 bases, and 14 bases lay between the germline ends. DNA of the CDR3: TGTGCCAGCAGTTTTACAGGGAGCGGTCAGCCCCAGCATTTT. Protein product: CASSFTGSGQPQHF.

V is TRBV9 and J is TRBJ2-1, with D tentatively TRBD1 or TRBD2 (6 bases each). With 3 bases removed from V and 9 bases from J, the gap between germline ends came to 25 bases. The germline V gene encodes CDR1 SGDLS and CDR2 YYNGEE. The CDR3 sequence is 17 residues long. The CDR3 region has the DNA TGTGCCAGCAGCGCGAAGGGCGGGAACAGGGAACGCGGTGAGCAGTTCTTC. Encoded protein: CASSAKGGNRERGEQFF.

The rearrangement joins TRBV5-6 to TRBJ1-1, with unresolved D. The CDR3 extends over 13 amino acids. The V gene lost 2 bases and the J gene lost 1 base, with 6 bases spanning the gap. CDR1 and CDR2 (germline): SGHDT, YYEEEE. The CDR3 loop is CASSLDPNTEAFF. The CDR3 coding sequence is TGTGCCAGCAGCTTAGACCCGAACACTGAAGCTTTCTTT.